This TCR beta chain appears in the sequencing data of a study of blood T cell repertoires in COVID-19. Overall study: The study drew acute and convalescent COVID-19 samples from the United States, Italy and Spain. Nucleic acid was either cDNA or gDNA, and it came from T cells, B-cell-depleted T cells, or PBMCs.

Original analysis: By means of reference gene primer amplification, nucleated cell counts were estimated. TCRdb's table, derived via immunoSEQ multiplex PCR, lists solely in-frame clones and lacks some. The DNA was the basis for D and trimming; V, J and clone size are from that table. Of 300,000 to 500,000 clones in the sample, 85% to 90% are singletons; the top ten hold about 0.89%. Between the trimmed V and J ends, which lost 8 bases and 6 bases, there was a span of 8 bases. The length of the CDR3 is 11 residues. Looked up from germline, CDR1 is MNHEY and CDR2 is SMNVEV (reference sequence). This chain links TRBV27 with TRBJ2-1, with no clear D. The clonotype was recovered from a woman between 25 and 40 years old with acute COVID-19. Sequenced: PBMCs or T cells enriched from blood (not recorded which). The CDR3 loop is CASLTLNEQFF. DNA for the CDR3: TGTGCCAGCCTGACACTCAATGAGCAGTTCTTC.